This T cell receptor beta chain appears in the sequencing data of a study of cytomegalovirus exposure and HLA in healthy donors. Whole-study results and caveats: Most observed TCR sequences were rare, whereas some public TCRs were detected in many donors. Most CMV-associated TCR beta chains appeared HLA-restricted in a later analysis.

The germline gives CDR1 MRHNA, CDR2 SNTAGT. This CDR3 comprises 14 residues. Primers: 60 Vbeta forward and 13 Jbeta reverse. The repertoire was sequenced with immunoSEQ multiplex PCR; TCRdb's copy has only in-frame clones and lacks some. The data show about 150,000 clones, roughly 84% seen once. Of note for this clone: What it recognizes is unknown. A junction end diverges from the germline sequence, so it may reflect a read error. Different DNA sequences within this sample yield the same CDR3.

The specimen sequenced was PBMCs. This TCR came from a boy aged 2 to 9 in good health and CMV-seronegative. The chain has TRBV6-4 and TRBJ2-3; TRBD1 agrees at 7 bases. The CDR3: CASSEDGTADTQYF. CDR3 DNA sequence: TGTGCCAGCAGTGAAGACGGGACAGCAGATACGCAGTATTTC.